This note documents a single T cell receptor beta chain sequence. It lacks a known antigen. Per-base quality was not reported, and no clone a single base away is much larger than it. Library creation used the immunoSEQ multiplex PCR assay. Adaptive Biotechnologies carried out TCRB amplification, library preparation, sequencing and preliminary bioinformatics at Survey level resolution. Per the authors' processing: In R, clonality was calculated as 1 minus the normalized Shannon entropy, and the Gini index was computed using the R package ineq. Overlap score was the summed counts of shared sequences divided by total counts of all sequences in both compared samples. The significance of shared clonotypes was tested with Fisher's exact test, assuming a theoretical repertoire of 10^7 TCRB sequences. TCRdb limited this immuneACCESS table to in-frame rearrangements with V and J called. A share of clones is missing; checked studies link under half to unresolved V genes, and the rest is unexplained. From that table come the V and J calls and clone size; the DNA was used to work out D and trimming. In all, the sample holds about 11,000 clones, and 70% to 85% of those were seen once. The top ten clonotypes cover approximately 0.9% of the sample.

Adults were given seasonal inactivated influenza vaccine (Fluvarix), and sorted blood CD4 subsets were followed by TCRB sequencing before and after vaccination. To be eligible, subjects had to live in the community and must not have received influenza vaccine in the previous 6 months. Exclusions included influenza vaccine contraindications, substance abuse, HIV/AIDS, active malignancy, immunomodulatory medication and active illness such as respiratory infection. Between roughly 35 and 110 mL of blood was sampled per time point. Ficoll-Paque PLUS or SepMate separation was used to isolate PBMC. As a comparison non-Tfh subset, CXCR5- memory CD4 T cells were sorted. Before DNA was extracted, the cell subsets were sorted from PBMC using a BD FACS Aria. This sample is part of a study of follicular helper T cells after annual influenza vaccination (dated by TCRdb to about 2017). General notes on the study: Blood was drawn on days 0, 7 and 28 after each seasonal influenza vaccination. To study recall of cTfh clones, some subjects were followed through successive annual vaccinations in the 2013-2014, 2014-2015 and 2015-2016 seasons. One week after vaccination, a second recruited cohort of 12 to 13 subjects (Table S1) displayed a similar ICOS+CD38+ cTfh response. Six subjects had multi-year samples: four covered two vaccination seasons and two covered three seasons. The 2013-2014 samples were cryopreserved, while the 2015 samples were processed right after collection. Results and caveats for the whole study, not just this receptor: Day 7 ICOS+CD38+ clones were most often found later in ICOS-CD38- cTfh, suggesting that subset may serve as a memory reservoir. ICOS+CD38+ cTfh clonality correlated with the frequency of that population, and its change correlated with the change in circulating plasmablast frequency. Productive TCRB sequences were recovered from only about 8.5-20% of analyzed cells, so rare clonotypes could not be sampled. With successive annual vaccinations, a recurrent oligoclonal ICOS+CD38+ cTfh response was recalled, and this response contained tetramer and AIM influenza-specific clonotypes. In the assessment of influenza clone enrichment, the possibility that the much larger non-cTfh compartments were undersampled could not be ruled out.

Trimming removed 6 bases from V and 0 bases from J, leaving 9 bases between the germline ends. Including the terminal cysteine and phenylalanine, the CDR3 comprises 13 residues. Kept here is only the CDR3 DNA, which spans 39 bases and is read in frame from base 1. The germline V gene encodes CDR1 MNHEY and CDR2 SVGAGI. Sequences were derived from CXCR5- memory CD4+ T cells sorted from blood, sampled 6 weeks after influenza vaccination. According to the study, the label for this sample's cell subset or site signals: CXCR5- memory CD4 T cells. This TCR came from an adult who received the influenza vaccine. The chain is encoded by TRBV6-5 joined to TRBJ2-7; TRBD1 is a possible D gene, resting on 5 matching bases. In nucleotides, the sequence is TGTGCCAGCAGACCGGACAACTCCTACGAGCAGTACTTC. Its translation is CASRPDNSYEQYF.